This T cell receptor beta chain was captured by sequencing in a study of T cell changes during pregnancy in multiple sclerosis. Profiling relied on immunoSEQ multiplex PCR, and the TCRdb table lists in-frame clones only, not all of them. This table holds under 15,000 clones, approximately 90% found once. The CDR3 extends over 16 amino acids. Germline V gene lookup returns CDR1 SGHRS and CDR2 YFSETQ. V lost 2 bases, J lost 2 bases, and 8 bases stayed unmatched. Source: CD8+ T cells from peripheral blood mononuclear cells, taken in the second trimester of pregnancy. V and J are TRBV5-1 and TRBJ2-5; TRBD1 matches 8 bases. This clonotype originated in a female donor in good health, enrolled as a control in a pregnancy study. The CDR3 DNA follows: TGCGCCAGCAGCTTTCGGACAGGGATCCTTCAAGAGACCCAGTACTTC. As protein: CASSFRTGILQETQYF.